The entry that follows covers one T cell receptor beta chain sequence. Its specificity is unknown. This sample was taken from a study of response to subunit inactivated influenza vaccine. Overall study findings and caveats: After each seasonal influenza vaccination, few new T cells are recruited, the authors suggested.

In TCRdb, the RT-PCR reads were re-called with MiXCR into one record per CDR3 protein. The table lists approximately 500,000 distinct CDR3 sequences, 14% of them singletons. The sequences come from PBMCs from blood, collected 11 to 12 days after vaccination. The sequence was collected from a man aged 45-65 years who received an inactivated influenza vaccine.

The CDR3 is CASSYQTGTVNIQYF. For the CDR3, the DNA is TGTGCCAGCAGTTACCAAACAGGGACAGTAAACATTCAGTACTTC. V is TRBV28 and J is TRBJ2-4, with 7 bases that match TRBD1. Germline V gene sequence: CDR1 MDHEN, CDR2 SYDVKM. V trimming: 4 bases; J trimming: 6 bases; junction bases outside the gene matches: 9. The CDR3 runs 15 residues.